These T cell receptor beta chains were read from a single sample in a study of OX40 agonist ivuxolimab in advanced cancers. Clones were sequenced by immunoSEQ multiplex PCR, and TCRdb holds only the in-frame ones, with some missing. The top ten hold 5% to 6.5% of the sample, which has 65,000 to 75,000 clones, more than 70% seen once. The sequencing here drew on CD4+ or CD8+ T cells sorted from blood, taken in a trial of the OX40 agonist ivuxolimab. These receptors originate from an adult with an advanced solid tumor such as melanoma, head and neck, liver or kidney cancer. The CDR3 runs from the conserved cysteine through the conserved F or W. The D gene is left open where the match is weak. Clone size is given for some rows only: seen once, a few or many times, or a class if the clone is expanded.

D gene	clone size	V gene	J gene	CDR3 DNA	CDR3 protein
.	.	TRBV30	TRBJ2-1	TGTGCCTGGAGTGAAGGGGAGAGCTCCTACAATGAGCAGTTCTTC	CAWSEGESSYNEQFF
TRBD1	.	TRBV6-6	TRBJ1-6	TGTGCCAGCAGTCGGACAGGGACTCGAAACTCACCCCTCCACTTT	CASSRTGTRNSPLHF
TRBD1	.	TRBV6-5	TRBJ2-1	TGTGCCAGTCGCAGGGGGTCTTGGTCCTACAATGAGCAGTTCTTC	CASRRGSWSYNEQFF
.	.	TRBV2	TRBJ1-1	TGTGCCAGCCCGTACAGCTCGAACACTGAAGCTTTCTTT	CASPYSSNTEAFF
.	.	TRBV18	TRBJ2-1	TGTGCCAGCTCATCAACCTACTCCTACAATGAGCAGTTCTTC	CASSSTYSYNEQFF
.	.	TRBV7-2	TRBJ2-7	TGTGCCAGCAGCCTCCTCGGCGAAGCTTACTACGAGCAGTACTTC	CASSLLGEAYYEQYF
.	.	TRBV19	TRBJ2-1	TGTGCCAGTAGAGTGACAGGAACGAACAATGAGCAGTTCTTC	CASRVTGTNNEQFF
.	.	TRBV7-3	TRBJ2-1	TGTGCCAGCAGCTTAGGTCCGTACAATGAGCAGTTCTTC	CASSLGPYNEQFF
.	once	TRBV7-9	TRBJ1-4	TGTGCCAGCAGCTTTATAGGGACGGCTGAAAAACTGTTTTTT	CASSFIGTAEKLFF
TRBD1	.	TRBV28	TRBJ1-6	TGTGCCAGCAGGCCACCGGGACAGGGATGGGCTCGTTCACCCCTCCACTTT	CASRPPGQGWARSPLHF
.	.	TRBV7-2	TRBJ1-1	TGTGCCAGCAGCTTAGTTTTTGGCACTGAAGCTTTCTTT	CASSLVFGTEAFF
TRBD1	.	TRBV28	TRBJ1-2	TGTGCCAGCAGCTCCCCCGGCGGACAGGGGGCGGACTATGGCTACACCTTC	CASSSPGGQGADYGYTF
.	.	TRBV2	TRBJ1-1	TGTGCCAGCAGTGAAGAAATTGAAGCTTTCTTT	CASSEEIEAFF
.	.	TRBV18	TRBJ1-2	TGTGCCAGCTCACCAGCGGGGGCCGCGGGCTACACCTTC	CASSPAGAAGYTF
.	.	TRBV7-2	TRBJ2-7	TGTGCCAGCAGCGGGACTGACTCCTACGAGCAGTACTTC	CASSGTDSYEQYF
.	.	TRBV6-5	TRBJ1-6	TGTGCCAGCAGACAGGGTTACAATTCACCCCTCCACTTT	CASRQGYNSPLHF
TRBD2	once	TRBV5-1	TRBJ2-7	TGCGCCAGCAGCTTGCAACTAGCGGGCTCCTACGAGCAGTACTTC	CASSLQLAGSYEQYF
.	.	TRBV4-3	TRBJ2-3	TGCGCCAGCAGCCAAGAGTGGGACGCGTTTTCTAGCACAGATACGCAGTATTTT	CASSQEWDAFSSTDTQYF
.	.	TRBV2	TRBJ1-4	TGTGCCAGCAGTGAAGTTTTTGGGGGTGCAACTAATGAAAAACTGTTTTTT	CASSEVFGGATNEKLFF
TRBD1	few	TRBV10-2	TRBJ1-2	TGCGCCAGCAGTGAGTCGAGAGCAGGGGGCAACTATGGCTACACCTTC	CASSESRAGGNYGYTF
.	.	TRBV7-3	TRBJ1-1	TGTGCCAGCAGCTTGCACAGAGACACTGAAGCTTTCTTT	CASSLHRDTEAFF
.	.	TRBV7-8	TRBJ1-6	TGTGCCAGCAGCTTAGGCTATCCACCCCTCCACTTT	CASSLGYPPLHF
.	.	TRBV10-3	TRBJ2-7	TGTGCCATCAGTGAGTCGCGTGTGCAGTACTTC	CAISESRVQYF
.	.	TRBV7-8	TRBJ2-1	TGTGCCAGCAGTTTAAAAGGGAATGAGCAGTTCTTC	CASSLKGNEQFF
.	.	TRBV4-3	TRBJ2-1	TGCGCCAGCAGCCAAGAATCGATAGGTCGCAATGAGCAGTTCTTC	CASSQESIGRNEQFF
.	.	TRBV13	TRBJ1-1	TGTGCCAGCAGCTTCGGGGGAGCTAGAGGCACTGAAGCTTTCTTT	CASSFGGARGTEAFF
.	.	TRBV30	TRBJ1-1	TGTGCCTGGAGTCAACCCCCCGGACGGGAGAACACTGAAGCTTTCTTT	CAWSQPPGRENTEAFF
TRBD1	.	TRBV19	TRBJ1-3	TGTGCCAGTAGTATCCGATCCGGGACAGATGGAAACACCATATATTTT	CASSIRSGTDGNTIYF
TRBD1	once	TRBV28	TRBJ1-1	TGTGCCAGCAGAGGGACAGTTAGGTACACTGAAGCTTTCTTT	CASRGTVRYTEAFF
TRBD1	.	TRBV11-3	TRBJ2-2	TGTGCCAGCAGCGTATCTGACAGGGGGTTGAACACCGGGGAGCTGTTTTTT	CASSVSDRGLNTGELFF
.	.	TRBV4-3	TRBJ2-1	TGCGCCAGCAGCCCGCAACGGGGGCCCCCCTACAATGAGCAGTTCTTC	CASSPQRGPPYNEQFF
.	.	TRBV7-2	TRBJ2-1	TGTGCCAGCAGCCCCCTCCCCCAAGGAGGGGCTAATGAGCAGTTCTTC	CASSPLPQGGANEQFF
.	.	TRBV7-2	TRBJ2-7	TGTGCCAGCAGCTTAGACAGGGTATACCTCTACGAGCAGTACTTC	CASSLDRVYLYEQYF
.	.	TRBV7-7	TRBJ2-1	TGTGCTAGCAGCTTAGCGCCCCGGGATGAGCAGTTCTTC	CASSLAPRDEQFF
TRBD1	.	TRBV6-6	TRBJ1-1	TGTGCCAGCAGGCACAGGGGTGGATTCACTGAAGCTTTCTTT	CASRHRGGFTEAFF
TRBD2	.	TRBV30	TRBJ2-3	TGTGCCTGGACCAGCGGGGGGGCTAGCACAGATACGCAGTATTTT	CAWTSGGASTDTQYF
.	.	TRBV15	TRBJ1-1	TGTGCCACCAGCAGAGGACTTACCCCGAACACTGAAGCTTTCTTT	CATSRGLTPNTEAFF
.	.	TRBV5-4	TRBJ2-7	TGTGCCAGCAGCTTGCCGGATACCTACGAGCAGTACTTC	CASSLPDTYEQYF
TRBD1	.	TRBV9	TRBJ1-6	TGTGCCAGCAGCGAGTCGGGACAGGCTAATTCACCCCTCCACTTT	CASSESGQANSPLHF
.	.	TRBV4-1	TRBJ2-2	TGCGCCAGCAGCCCCCGGGAGACTGGGGGGGCAGGTGGCGGGGAGCTGTTTTTT	CASSPRETGGAGGGELFF
.	.	TRBV27	TRBJ2-7	TGTGCCAGCAGTCCCTCAATGGGCGCGAGATACGAGCAGTACTTC	CASSPSMGARYEQYF
TRBD1	.	TRBV5-1	TRBJ2-5	TGCGCCAGCAGCTTGGCAGACAGGGGAGAGACCCAGTACTTC	CASSLADRGETQYF
TRBD1	once	TRBV6-4	TRBJ2-1	TGTGCCAGCAGTTCTGACGGGACAGCTAACAATGAGCAGTTCTTC	CASSSDGTANNEQFF
TRBD2	.	TRBV7-9	TRBJ2-5	TGTGCCAGCAGCTTAGGGGCTAGCCGGGAGGCCCAGTACTTC	CASSLGASREAQYF
.	.	TRBV5-1	TRBJ2-2	TGCGCCAGCAGCTTGTGGCAGGGCCGTAGTTGGAACCGGGGAGCTGTTTTT	CASSLWQGRSWNRGAVF
.	.	TRBV28	TRBJ1-5	TGTGCCAGCAGTCGGCCGGGGAGGAAGAATCAGCCCCAGCATTTT	CASSRPGRKNQPQHF
.	.	TRBV4-2	TRBJ2-7	TGTGCCAGCAGCCAAGCGGGGGACTCCTACGAGCAGTACTTC	CASSQAGDSYEQYF
TRBD1	.	TRBV28	TRBJ1-5	TGTGCCAGCAGTTCAATTGGGACAGGGTACCAGCCCCAGCATTTT	CASSSIGTGYQPQHF
.	.	TRBV7-9	TRBJ2-7	TGTGCCAGCAGCTTAGGAGGCCGGGGCGGAAGAAACGAGCAGTACTTC	CASSLGGRGGRNEQYF
.	.	TRBV7-2	TRBJ1-1	TGTGCCAGCGTCGGACATATGAGGACTGAAGCTTTCTTT	CASVGHMRTEAFF
.	.	TRBV27	TRBJ2-5	TGTGCCAGCAGCCCCTGGCGGGATCAAGAGACCCAGTACTTC	CASSPWRDQETQYF